A selection of T cell receptor beta chains follows, all from one sample in a study of blood T cell repertoires in COVID-19. Data came from immunoSEQ multiplex PCR; TCRdb stores just in-frame clones and leaves some out. In the table there are over 200,000 clones, 70% to 90% of which are singletons. Sequenced sample: peripheral blood. These receptors were collected from a woman aged 50 to 60 with acute or convalescent COVID-19. Each CDR3 is given with its conserved first and last residue. D genes are given only for firm matches. A row's size may be missing; if present it is once, few, many or a size class.

d_gene	j_gene	v_gene	abundance	CDR3nt	CDR3aa
NA	TRBJ2-7	TRBV2	NA	TGTGCCAGCAGTGAAGCAGACATGAGGGCCTACGAGCAGTACTTC	CASSEADMRAYEQYF
TRBD2	TRBJ2-1	TRBV5-1	NA	TGCGCCAGCAGCTTCGTGGTGGGGCTAGCGGGGAATAATGAGCAGTTCTTC	CASSFVVGLAGNNEQFF
TRBD1	TRBJ2-5	TRBV11-3	NA	TGTGCCAGCAGCTTAGGGACAGGGGGCCAAGAGACCCAGTACTTC	CASSLGTGGQETQYF
NA	TRBJ1-5	TRBV4-1	NA	TGCGCCAGCAGCCATCCACAGGGTCTCAGCAATCAGCCCCAGCATTTT	CASSHPQGLSNQPQHF
TRBD1	TRBJ1-2	TRBV27	NA	TGTGCCACCCAAAGTTACAGGGGCGGCTACACCTTC	CATQSYRGGYTF
NA	TRBJ1-4	TRBV7-2	NA	TGTGCCAGCAGCTTATGGAGGGGAGATGAAAAACTGTTTTTT	CASSLWRGDEKLFF
TRBD2	TRBJ2-1	TRBV27	NA	TGTGCCAGCAGGGACTATGTAGCGGGAGTTAATGAGCAGTTCTTC	CASRDYVAGVNEQFF
TRBD2	TRBJ2-5	TRBV7-7	few	TGTGCTAGCAGCTCTCTAGCGGGATCCCAAGAGACCCAGTACTTC	CASSSLAGSQETQYF
NA	TRBJ2-2	TRBV6-5	NA	TGTGCCAGCAGTTTAGGGGAACTACAGGGCGGGCTGTTTTTT	CASSLGELQGGLFF
TRBD1	TRBJ1-4	TRBV5-5	NA	TGTGCCAGCAGCTTGAGGGGGCAGGTTGAAAAACTGTTTTTT	CASSLRGQVEKLFF
TRBD1	TRBJ2-2	TRBV5-4	NA	TGTGCCAGCAGCTTGGGACAGGGAAGCCCCGGGGAGCTGTTTTTT	CASSLGQGSPGELFF
NA	TRBJ2-7	TRBV6-1	NA	TGTGCCAGCAGTGACAGGTTCTCCTACGAGCAGTACTTC	CASSDRFSYEQYF
TRBD1	TRBJ1-1	TRBV6-6	NA	TGTGCCAGCAGTCCGTTCCCCTCCGGGACAGGGGGCGATTGGAACACTGAAGCTTTCTTT	CASSPFPSGTGGDWNTEAFF
NA	TRBJ1-5	TRBV19	NA	TGTGCCAGTAGTATAGAGGGGGAGGGCAGCAATCAGCCCCAGCATTTT	CASSIEGEGSNQPQHF
NA	TRBJ1-2	TRBV5-6	NA	TGTGCCAGCACCCCCCGGGGAGGACATGGCTACACCTTC	CASTPRGGHGYTF
NA	TRBJ2-5	TRBV6-5	NA	TGTGCCAGCAGTTATCGGGAGACCCAGTACTTC	CASSYRETQYF
TRBD2	TRBJ2-5	TRBV9	NA	TGTGCCAGCAGCGCCTCTAGCGGGAGTAAGACCCAGTACTTC	CASSASSGSKTQYF
NA	TRBJ2-6	TRBV28	NA	TGTGCCAGCAGTTTGCCGGGAGCCTCTGGGGCCAACGTCCTGACTTTC	CASSLPGASGANVLTF
TRBD1	TRBJ2-4	TRBV28	NA	TGTGCCAGCAGTTCGTACAGGGGGCGCAAAAACATTCAGTACTTC	CASSSYRGRKNIQYF
NA	TRBJ2-3	TRBV4-2	NA	TGTGCCAGCAGCCAACCATTTGGGGTGGGCTCTAGCGCGAGGCCAACCGTGCCAGATACGCAGTATTTT	CASSQPFGVGSSARPTVPDTQYF
NA	TRBJ1-2	TRBV6-4	NA	TGTGCCAGCAGTCTGGGGCCGGTCTACACCTTC	CASSLGPVYTF
TRBD1	TRBJ2-2	TRBV9	NA	TGTGCCAGCAGCGCCGGGACAGGGGGCATCCCCAGGACCGGGGAGCTGTTTTTT	CASSAGTGGIPRTGELFF
TRBD1	TRBJ1-1	TRBV2	few	TGTGCCAGCCGACAGGGGGCGGATCCTGAAGCTTTCTTT	CASRQGADPEAFF
NA	TRBJ2-3	TRBV11-2	NA	TGTGCCAGCAGCTTAGAGGGACTCGCGGATACGCAGTATTTT	CASSLEGLADTQYF
TRBD1	TRBJ2-5	TRBV24-1	NA	TGTGCCACCGTGGACAGGGGGACAGAGACCCAGTACTTC	CATVDRGTETQYF
TRBD1	TRBJ2-1	TRBV5-1	NA	TGCGCCAGCAGCACCCAAGGACAGGTCTCCTACAATGAGCAGTTCTTC	CASSTQGQVSYNEQFF
NA	TRBJ2-1	TRBV19	NA	TGTGCCAGTAGTAGCGGCTCGGCCTACAATGAGCAGTTCTTC	CASSSGSAYNEQFF
TRBD1	TRBJ2-7	TRBV29-1	NA	TGCAGCGTTAGTTCTGACAGGGTGGTAGAGCAGTACTTC	CSVSSDRVVEQYF